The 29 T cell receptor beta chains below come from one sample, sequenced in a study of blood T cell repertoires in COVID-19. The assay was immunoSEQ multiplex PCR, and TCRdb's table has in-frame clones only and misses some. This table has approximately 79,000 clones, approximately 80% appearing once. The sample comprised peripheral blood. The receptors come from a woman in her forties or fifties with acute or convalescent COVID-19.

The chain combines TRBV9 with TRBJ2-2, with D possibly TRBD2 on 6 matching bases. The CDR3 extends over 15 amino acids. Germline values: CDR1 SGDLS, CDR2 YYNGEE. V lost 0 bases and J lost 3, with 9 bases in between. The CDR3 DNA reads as TGTGCCAGCAGCGTAGGGGCGGGGTACACCGGGGAGCTGTTTTTT. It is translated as CASSVGAGYTGELFF.

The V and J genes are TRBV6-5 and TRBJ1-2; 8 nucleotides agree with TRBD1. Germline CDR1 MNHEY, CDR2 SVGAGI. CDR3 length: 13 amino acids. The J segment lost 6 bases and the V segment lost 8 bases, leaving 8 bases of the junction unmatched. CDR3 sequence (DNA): TGTGCCAGCTTGGGGACAGGTTTGGATGGCTACACCTTC. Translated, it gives CASLGTGLDGYTF.

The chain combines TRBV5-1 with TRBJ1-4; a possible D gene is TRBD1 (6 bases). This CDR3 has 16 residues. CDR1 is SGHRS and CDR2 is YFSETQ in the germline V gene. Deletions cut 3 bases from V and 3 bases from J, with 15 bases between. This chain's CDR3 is CASSSQGSAANEKLFF. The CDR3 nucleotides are TGCGCCAGCAGCTCCCAGGGGAGCGCTGCTAATGAAAAACTGTTTTTT.

DNA for the CDR3: TGTGCCAGTAGTATTTCTTTGAGCCCCAACACTGAAGCTTTCTTT. Translating it yields CASSISLSPNTEAFF. The chain joins TRBV19 to TRBJ1-1; D remains unclear. CDR1 is LNHDA, CDR2 SQIVND, per germline (reference sequence). The CDR3 is 15 amino acids. V lost 3 bases to trimming and J lost 2 bases, with 13 bases between them.

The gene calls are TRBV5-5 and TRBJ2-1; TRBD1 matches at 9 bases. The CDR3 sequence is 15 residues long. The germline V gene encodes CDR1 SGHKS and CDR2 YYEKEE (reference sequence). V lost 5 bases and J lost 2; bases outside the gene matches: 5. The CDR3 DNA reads TGTGCCAGCAGTGCCGGGACAGGGACCTACAATGAGCAGTTCTTC. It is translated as CASSAGTGTYNEQFF.

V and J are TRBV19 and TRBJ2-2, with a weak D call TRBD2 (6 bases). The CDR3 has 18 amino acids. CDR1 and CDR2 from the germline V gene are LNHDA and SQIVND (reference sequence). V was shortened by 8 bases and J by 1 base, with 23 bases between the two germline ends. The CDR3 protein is CASERWRTTFENTGELFF. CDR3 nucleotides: TGTGCCAGTGAAAGGTGGAGGACTACCTTTGAGAACACCGGGGAGCTGTTTTTT.

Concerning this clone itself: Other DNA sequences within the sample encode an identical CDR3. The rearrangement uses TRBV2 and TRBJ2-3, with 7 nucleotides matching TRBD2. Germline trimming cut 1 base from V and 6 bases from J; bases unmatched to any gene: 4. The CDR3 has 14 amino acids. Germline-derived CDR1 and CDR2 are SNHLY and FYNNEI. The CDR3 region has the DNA TGTGCCAGCAGTGAAGGGCCGGGGGGTGATACGCAGTATTTT. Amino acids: CASSEGPGGDTQYF.

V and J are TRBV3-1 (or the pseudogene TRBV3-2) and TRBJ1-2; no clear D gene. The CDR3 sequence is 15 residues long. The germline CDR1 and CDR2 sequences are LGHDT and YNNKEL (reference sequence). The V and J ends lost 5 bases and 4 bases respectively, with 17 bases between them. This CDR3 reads CASSAREGMAYGYTF. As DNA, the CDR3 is TGTGCCAGCAGCGCCCGGGAGGGTATGGCCTATGGCTACACCTTC.

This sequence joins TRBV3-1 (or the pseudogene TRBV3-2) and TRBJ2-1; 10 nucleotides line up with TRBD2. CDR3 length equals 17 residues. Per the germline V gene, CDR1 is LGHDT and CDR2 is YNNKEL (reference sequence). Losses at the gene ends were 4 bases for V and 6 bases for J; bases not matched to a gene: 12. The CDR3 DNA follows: TGTGCCAGCAGCCCGCCTAGGTTAGCGGGGGGCAGCAATGAGCAGTTCTTC. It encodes CASSPPRLAGGSNEQFF.

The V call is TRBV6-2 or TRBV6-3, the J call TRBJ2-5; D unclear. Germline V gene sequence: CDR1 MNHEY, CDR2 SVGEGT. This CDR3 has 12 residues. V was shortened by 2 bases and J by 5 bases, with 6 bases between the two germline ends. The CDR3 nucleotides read TGTGCCAGCAGTTACCTCCGGGAGACCCAGTACTTC. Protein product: CASSYLRETQYF.

The CDR3 DNA reads TGTGCCAGTCGCCGGGGGAGCTCCTACAATGAGCAGTTCTTC. Translated: CASRRGSSYNEQFF. The rearrangement links TRBV19 to TRBJ2-1; a weak D match, TRBD2 (6 bases). This CDR3 is built from 14 residues. Germline CDR1 and CDR2: LNHDA and SQIVND (reference sequence). Trimming took off 8 bases at V and 0 bases at J, with 11 bases between the two ends.

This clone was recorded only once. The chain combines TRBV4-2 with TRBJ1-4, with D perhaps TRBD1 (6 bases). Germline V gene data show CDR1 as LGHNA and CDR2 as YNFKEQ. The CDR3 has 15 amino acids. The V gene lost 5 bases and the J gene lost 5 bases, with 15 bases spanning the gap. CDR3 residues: CASSVSRTENEKLFF. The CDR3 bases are TGTGCCAGCAGCGTCTCCCGGACAGAGAATGAAAAACTGTTTTTT.

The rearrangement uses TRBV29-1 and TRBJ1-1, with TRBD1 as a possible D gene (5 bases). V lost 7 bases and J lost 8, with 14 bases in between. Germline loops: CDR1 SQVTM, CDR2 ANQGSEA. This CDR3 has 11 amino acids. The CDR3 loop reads CSGAVGEEAFF. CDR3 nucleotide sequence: TGCAGCGGGGCGGTAGGGGAAGAAGCTTTCTTT.

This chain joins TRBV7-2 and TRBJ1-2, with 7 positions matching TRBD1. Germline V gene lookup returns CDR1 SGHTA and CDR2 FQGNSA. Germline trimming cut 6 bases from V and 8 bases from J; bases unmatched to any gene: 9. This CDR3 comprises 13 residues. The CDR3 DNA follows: TGTGCCAGCAGAACTGACAGGGTACAAGGCTACACCTTC. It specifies CASRTDRVQGYTF.

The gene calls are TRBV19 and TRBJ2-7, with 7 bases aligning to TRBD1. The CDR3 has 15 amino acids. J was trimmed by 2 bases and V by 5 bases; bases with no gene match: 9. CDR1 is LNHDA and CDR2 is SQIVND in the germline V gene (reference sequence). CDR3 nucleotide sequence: TGTGCCAGTAGTCGCGCGTCAGGGGGTCCCTACGAGCAGTACTTC. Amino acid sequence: CASSRASGGPYEQYF.

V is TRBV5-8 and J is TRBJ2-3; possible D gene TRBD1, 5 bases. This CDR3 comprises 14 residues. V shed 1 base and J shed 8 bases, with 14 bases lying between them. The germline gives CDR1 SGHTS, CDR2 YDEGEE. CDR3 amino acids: CASSLLTALGTQYF. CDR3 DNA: TGTGCCAGCAGCTTGTTGACAGCGTTAGGTACGCAGTATTTT.

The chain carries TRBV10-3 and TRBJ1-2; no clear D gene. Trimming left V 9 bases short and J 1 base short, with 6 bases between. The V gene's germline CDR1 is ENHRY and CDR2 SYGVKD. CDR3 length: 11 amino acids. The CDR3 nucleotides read TGTGCCATTGGACTTAACTATGGCTACACCTTC. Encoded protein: CAIGLNYGYTF.

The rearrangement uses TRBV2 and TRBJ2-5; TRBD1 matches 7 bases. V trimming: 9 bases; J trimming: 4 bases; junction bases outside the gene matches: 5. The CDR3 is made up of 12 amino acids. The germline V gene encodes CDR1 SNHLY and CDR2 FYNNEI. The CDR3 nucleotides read TGTGCCAGGAACAGGGGTTCAGAGACCCAGTACTTC. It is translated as CARNRGSETQYF.

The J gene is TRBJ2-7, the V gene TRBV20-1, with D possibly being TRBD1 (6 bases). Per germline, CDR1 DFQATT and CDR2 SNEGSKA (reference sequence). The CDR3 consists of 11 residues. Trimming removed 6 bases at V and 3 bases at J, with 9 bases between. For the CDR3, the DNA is TGCAGTGCCGCGACAGGCTACGAGCAGTACTTC. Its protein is CSAATGYEQYF.

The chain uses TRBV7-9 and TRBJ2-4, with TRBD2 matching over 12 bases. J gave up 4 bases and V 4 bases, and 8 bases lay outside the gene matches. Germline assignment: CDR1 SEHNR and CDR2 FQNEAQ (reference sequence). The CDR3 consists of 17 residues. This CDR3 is CASSYTSGGNLKNIQYF. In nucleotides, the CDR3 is TGTGCCAGCAGCTACACTAGCGGGGGGAATTTGAAAAACATTCAGTACTTC.

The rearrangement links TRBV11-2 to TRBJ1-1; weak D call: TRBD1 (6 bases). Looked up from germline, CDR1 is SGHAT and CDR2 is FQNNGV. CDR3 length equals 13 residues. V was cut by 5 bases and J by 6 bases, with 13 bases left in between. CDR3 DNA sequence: TGTGCCAGCAGCCTCACAGGGATCCCTGAAGCTTTCTTT. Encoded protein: CASSLTGIPEAFF.

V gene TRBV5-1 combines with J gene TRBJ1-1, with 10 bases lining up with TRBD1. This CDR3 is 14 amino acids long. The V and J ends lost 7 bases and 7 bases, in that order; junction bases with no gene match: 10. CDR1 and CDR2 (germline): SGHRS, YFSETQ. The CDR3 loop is CASSRGTGEGEAFF. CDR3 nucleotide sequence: TGCGCCAGCTCTCGGGGGACAGGGGAGGGTGAAGCTTTCTTT.

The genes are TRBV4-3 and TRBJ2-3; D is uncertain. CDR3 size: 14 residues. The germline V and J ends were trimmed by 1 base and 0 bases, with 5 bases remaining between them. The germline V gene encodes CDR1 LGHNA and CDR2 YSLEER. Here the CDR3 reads CASSQAQSTDTQYF. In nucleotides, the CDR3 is TGCGCCAGCAGCCAAGCACAAAGCACAGATACGCAGTATTTT.

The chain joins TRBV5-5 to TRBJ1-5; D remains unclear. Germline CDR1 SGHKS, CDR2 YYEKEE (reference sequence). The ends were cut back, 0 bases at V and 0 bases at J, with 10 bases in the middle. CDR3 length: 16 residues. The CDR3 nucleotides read TGTGCCAGCAGCTTGGTTGGAGGGCTTAGCAATCAGCCCCAGCATTTT. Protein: CASSLVGGLSNQPQHF.

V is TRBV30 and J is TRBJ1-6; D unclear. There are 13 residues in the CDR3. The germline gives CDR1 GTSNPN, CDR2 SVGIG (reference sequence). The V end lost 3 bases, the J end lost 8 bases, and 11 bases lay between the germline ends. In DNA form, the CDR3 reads TGTGCCTGGAGGGGTCAAGACTATTCACCCCTCCACTTT. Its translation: CAWRGQDYSPLHF.

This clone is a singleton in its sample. Here the CDR3 DNA reads TGTGCCAGCATGGGCTCCGGGACAGGGGGACGGGAGACCCAGTACTTC. The encoded protein is CASMGSGTGGRETQYF. This chain links TRBV7-9 with TRBJ2-5; TRBD1 matches 11 bases. This CDR3 is built from 16 residues. Germline V gene lookup returns CDR1 SEHNR and CDR2 FQNEAQ (reference sequence). J was trimmed by 5 bases and V by 7 bases; bases with no gene match: 12. The whole variable domain, remainder taken from reference TRBV7-9 and TRBJ2-5, is DTGVSQNPRHKITKRGQNVTFRCDPISEHNRLYWYRQTLGQGPEFLTYFQNEAQLEKSRLLSDRFSAERPKGSFSTLEIQRTEQGDSAMYLCASMGSGTGGRETQYFGPGTRLLVL.

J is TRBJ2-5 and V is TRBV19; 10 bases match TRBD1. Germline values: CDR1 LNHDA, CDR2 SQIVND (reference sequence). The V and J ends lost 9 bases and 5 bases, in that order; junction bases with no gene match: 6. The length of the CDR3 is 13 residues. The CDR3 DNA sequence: TGTGCCAGCCGGGACAGGGGAGAGGAGACCCAGTACTTC. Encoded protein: CASRDRGEETQYF.

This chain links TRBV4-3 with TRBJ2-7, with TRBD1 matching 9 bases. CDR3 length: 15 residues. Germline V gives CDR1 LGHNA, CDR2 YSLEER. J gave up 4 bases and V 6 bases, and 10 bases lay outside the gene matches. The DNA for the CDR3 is TGCGCCAGCAGTCCGCAGGGACAGGGTGGTTACGAGCAGTACTTC. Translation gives CASSPQGQGGYEQYF.

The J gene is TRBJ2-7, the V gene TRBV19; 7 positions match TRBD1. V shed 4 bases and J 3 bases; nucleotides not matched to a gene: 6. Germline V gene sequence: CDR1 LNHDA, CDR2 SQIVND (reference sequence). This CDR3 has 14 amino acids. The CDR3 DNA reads TGTGCCAGTAGTAAGGGGACAGAACTCTACGAGCAGTACTTC. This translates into CASSKGTELYEQYF.